The 21 T cell receptor beta chains presented below share a single source sample, sequenced in a study of cytomegalovirus exposure and HLA in healthy donors (dated by TCRdb to the late 2010s). Receptor amplification or capture employed the immunoSEQ multiplex PCR assay. A mixture of 60 forward primers for TCR Vbeta segments and 13 reverse primers for TCR Jbeta segments was used in the multiplex PCR. Entries here come from immuneACCESS through TCRdb and include only in-frame sequences with V and J called. Some clones fail to appear in such tables; in the studies checked, an unresolved V gene covers under half of the shortfall, and the cause of the remainder is unknown. The sample includes some 150,000 clones, with roughly four fifths observed a single time. Clones ranked in the top ten supply about 5.6% of the sample. Sequenced: PBMCs. The receptors here all came from a man aged 25-45 years in good health and CMV-seropositive.

V is TRBV7-9 and J is TRBJ1-1; 9 bases are shared with TRBD1. The CDR3 length is 16 residues. Germline V lookup: CDR1 SEHNR, CDR2 FQNEAQ (reference sequence). The V segment lost 5 bases and the J segment 0 bases; nucleotides outside the gene matches: 7. The CDR3 loop reads CASSPRDRELNTEAFF. CDR3 DNA sequence: TGTGCCAGCAGCCCTAGGGACAGGGAGTTGAACACTGAAGCTTTCTTT.

The J gene is TRBJ2-1, the V gene TRBV4-1; 8 positions agree with TRBD1. The V and J ends lost 3 bases and 0 bases, in that order; junction bases with no gene match: 13. Germline loops: CDR1 MGHRA, CDR2 YSYEKL. This CDR3 region has 19 residues. This CDR3 reads CASSHNDRGTRSSYNEQFF. CDR3 in DNA: TGCGCCAGCAGCCATAACGACAGGGGAACCCGAAGCTCCTACAATGAGCAGTTCTTC.

This sequence joins TRBV5-4 and TRBJ2-1; 8 bases are shared with TRBD1. This CDR3 region has 15 residues. Germline CDR1 SGHNT, CDR2 YYREEE (reference sequence). V lost 2 bases and J lost 8; bases outside the gene matches: 9. CDR3 sequence: CASSFGTGGLYEQFF. The DNA for the CDR3 is TGTGCCAGCAGCTTCGGGACAGGAGGATTGTATGAGCAGTTCTTC.

The chain carries TRBV10-3 and TRBJ2-2; D not certain. The germline gives CDR1 ENHRY, CDR2 SYGVKD. This CDR3 comprises 13 residues. Trimming cost V 1 base and J 4 bases, with 4 bases left between them. CDR3 amino acids: CAISEYFTGELFF. In nucleotides, the CDR3 is TGTGCCATCAGTGAGTACTTCACCGGGGAGCTGTTTTTT.

CDR3 residues: CASTGIMKETQYF. CDR3 in DNA: TGTGCCTCCACAGGGATTATGAAGGAGACCCAGTACTTC. The gene calls are TRBV30 and TRBJ2-5, with D tentatively TRBD1 (6 bases). The CDR3 has 13 residues. Trimming removed 7 bases from V and 5 bases from J, with 17 bases in between. From germline, CDR1 is GTSNPN and CDR2 SVGIG (reference sequence).

This clone has just one count. The V and J genes are TRBV6-1 and TRBJ2-2; 11 nucleotides match TRBD2. Germline assignment: CDR1 MNHNS and CDR2 SASEGT. J lost 4 bases, V lost 2 bases, and 0 bases had no gene match. The length of the CDR3 is 15 residues. For the CDR3, the DNA is TGTGCCAGCAGTGAACTAGCGGGAGGCACCGGGGAGCTGTTTTTT. Its protein product is CASSELAGGTGELFF.

The chain recombines TRBV2 with TRBJ2-5; TRBD2 is a possible D gene (6 bases). In germline, CDR1 is SNHLY, CDR2 FYNNEI. CDR3 length equals 13 residues. The V end lost 7 bases, the J end lost 5 bases, and 14 bases lay between the germline ends. CDR3 sequence (DNA): TGTGCCAGCACGATCTACGGGGGTGAGACCCAGTACTTC. Translating it yields CASTIYGGETQYF.

This clone was observed a few times. V usage is TRBV19 and J usage is TRBJ1-5; unclear D gene. Germline V gives CDR1 LNHDA, CDR2 SQIVND (reference sequence). The CDR3 totals 14 residues. V lost 2 bases and J lost 0, with 5 bases in between. This CDR3 is CASSILRSNQPQHF. The DNA of the CDR3 is TGTGCCAGTAGTATATTGCGTAGCAATCAGCCCCAGCATTTT.

This clone appeared a few times. The chain's CDR3 is CASSERVSGAVGTQYF. As DNA, the CDR3 is TGTGCCAGCAGTGAGAGGGTTAGCGGCGCGGTGGGTACGCAGTATTTT. J is TRBJ2-3 and V is TRBV27; TRBD2 might be the D (6 bases). The germline CDR1 and CDR2 sequences are MNHEY and SMNVEV (reference sequence). V lost 5 bases, J lost 8 bases, and 23 bases lay in between. This CDR3 contains 16 residues.

This chain uses TRBV19 with TRBJ1-6; possibly TRBD1 for D (6 bases). Germline lookup yields CDR1 LNHDA and CDR2 SQIVND (reference sequence). V lost 7 bases, J lost 0 bases, and 19 bases lay in between. The length of the CDR3 is 18 residues. The CDR3 DNA sequence: TGTGCCAGTACCCTCAGGGACACAGGAAACTCCTATAATTCACCCCTCCACTTT. Protein: CASTLRDTGNSYNSPLHF.

The rearrangement uses TRBV5-1 and TRBJ2-1; the D gene is possibly TRBD2 (6 bases). The length of the CDR3 is 17 residues. V lost 7 bases to trimming and J lost 0 bases, with 20 bases between them. Germline V gives CDR1 SGHRS, CDR2 YFSETQ. CDR3 residues: CASSGEGWRSSYNEQFF. The CDR3 coding sequence is TGCGCCAGCTCGGGAGAGGGGTGGCGGAGCTCCTACAATGAGCAGTTCTTC.

The rearrangement joins TRBV28 to TRBJ2-5, with 10 bases fitting TRBD1. This CDR3 spans 15 amino acids. The J segment lost 4 bases and the V segment lost 5 bases, leaving 7 bases of the junction unmatched. CDR1 MDHEN and CDR2 SYDVKM come from the germline V gene. This CDR3 reads CASSLSGTGVETQYF. CDR3 bases: TGTGCCAGCAGTCTATCCGGGACAGGGGTAGAGACCCAGTACTTC. The full variable domain, in which reference TRBV28 and TRBJ2-5 provide the parts outside the CDR3, is DVKVTQSSRYLVKRTGEKVFLECVQDMDHENMFWYRQDPGLGLRLIYFSYDVKMKEKGDIPEGYSVSREKKERFSLILESASTNQTSMYLCASSLSGTGVETQYFGPGTRLLVL.

This clone was found once. The chain employs TRBV19 and TRBJ1-5; 7 bases align to TRBD1. The CDR3 covers 15 residues. The germline V gene has CDR1 LNHDA and CDR2 SQIVND (reference sequence). Trimming at V came to 6 bases and at J to 2 bases, leaving 7 bases not matched to a gene. The CDR3, as DNA: TGTGCCAGTAGCGACAGGGCCGGGGGCAATCAGCCCCAGCATTTT. As protein: CASSDRAGGNQPQHF.

This chain links TRBV15 with TRBJ1-2, with 9 bases fitting TRBD1. The trim removed 1 base at V and 8 bases at J, leaving 5 bases unmatched. There are 14 residues in the CDR3. Germline V gives CDR1 LNHNV, CDR2 YYDKDF (reference sequence). For the CDR3, the DNA is TGTGCCACCAGCAGAGGGGGGACAGGGTCCGGCTACACCTTC. As protein: CATSRGGTGSGYTF.

The chain carries TRBV7-9 and TRBJ2-3; 7 bases are shared with TRBD2. J was trimmed by 0 bases and V by 5 bases; bases with no gene match: 5. The CDR3 is made up of 15 amino acids. The germline gives CDR1 SEHNR, CDR2 FQNEAQ (reference sequence). The CDR3 sequence: CASSLSGPSTDTQYF. In DNA, the CDR3 is TGTGCCAGCAGCCTTAGCGGGCCTAGCACAGATACGCAGTATTTT.

The chain recombines TRBV29-1 with TRBJ2-7; D may be TRBD2 (5 bases). The germline V gene encodes CDR1 SQVTM and CDR2 ANQGSEA. CDR3 length: 11 amino acids. V lost 5 bases and J 3 bases, leaving 8 bases between the germline ends. CDR3 coding DNA: TGCAGCGTTCACGGAGGCTACGAGCAGTACTTC. It encodes CSVHGGYEQYF.

The CDR3 reads CAWSVAGALSYGYTF. Written as DNA, the CDR3 is TGTGCCTGGAGTGTAGCAGGGGCGTTAAGCTATGGCTACACCTTC. The genes are TRBV30 and TRBJ1-2, with D possibly being TRBD1 (6 bases). Trimming removed 0 bases at V and 4 bases at J, with 15 bases between. CDR1 is GTSNPN and CDR2 is SVGIG in the germline V gene (reference sequence). The CDR3 length is 15 residues.

The gene calls are TRBV9 and TRBJ1-1; D not certain. CDR1 and CDR2 (germline): SGDLS, YYNGEE. V was shortened by 3 bases and J by 2 bases, with 8 bases between the two germline ends. The CDR3 spans 13 residues. The CDR3 reads CASSGAVNTEAFF. The CDR3 DNA sequence: TGTGCCAGCAGCGGCGCCGTTAACACTGAAGCTTTCTTT.

The rearrangement links TRBV27 to TRBJ2-7; perhaps TRBD2 as D (5 bases). The length of the CDR3 is 13 residues. Trimming cost V 2 bases and J 6 bases, with 11 bases left between them. Germline lookup yields CDR1 MNHEY and CDR2 SMNVEV (reference sequence). CDR3 in DNA: TGTGCCAGCAGTTTAAAACTAGGAGGCGAGCAGTACTTC. Translated, it gives CASSLKLGGEQYF.

The chain uses TRBV15 and TRBJ1-2; 10 nucleotides agree with TRBD1. This CDR3 has 16 residues. The V segment lost 0 bases and the J segment 2 bases; nucleotides outside the gene matches: 3. From germline, CDR1 is LNHNV and CDR2 YYDKDF (reference sequence). The DNA for the CDR3 is TGTGCCACCAGCAGAGATCCGGGACAGGGGAACTATGGCTACACCTTC. Its protein is CATSRDPGQGNYGYTF.

This chain joins TRBV30 and TRBJ2-4; 10 bases line up with TRBD2. This CDR3 is built from 15 residues. V shed 3 bases and J 2 bases; nucleotides not matched to a gene: 4. Germline-derived CDR1 and CDR2 are GTSNPN and SVGIG (reference sequence). This CDR3 reads CAWSGLAESKNIQYF. CDR3 DNA sequence: TGTGCCTGGAGCGGACTAGCGGAATCCAAAAACATTCAGTACTTC.